This TCR beta chain was captured by sequencing in a study of technical replicates of blood from several donors. CDR3 length: 15 amino acids. Trimming took 3 bases from V and 3 from J; bases not matched to a gene: 3. From germline, CDR1 is SGHNT and CDR2 YYREEE (reference sequence). Clones were read by immunoSEQ multiplex PCR, and TCRdb kept only the in-frame ones, dropping some. This table holds about 95,000 clones, about 95% found once. This receptor was taken from a human donor in good health. Sequencing was done on a sample of T cells isolated from PBMCs. The chain combines TRBV5-4 with TRBJ2-4, with 10 nucleotides matching TRBD1. CDR3 region: CASSSGQGNKNIQYF. For the CDR3, the DNA is TGTGCCAGCAGCTCGGGACAGGGGAACAAAAACATTCAGTACTTC.